Detailed here is one T cell receptor (beta chain). The antigen is not known. The table came from immunoSEQ multiplex PCR; TCRdb's copy has only in-frame clones and leaves some out. The sample has about 82,000 clones, 92% seen once. The data derive from a study of OX40 agonist ivuxolimab in advanced cancers. It was autoimmune disease history or systemic immunosuppression that excluded patients. Findings of the study overall: By week 6 at 0.1 to 3.0 mg/kg, blood CD4+ and CD8+ T cells had expanded clonally.

This sequence was found in an adult with an advanced solid tumor such as melanoma, head and neck, liver or kidney cancer. Sequenced material: CD4+ or CD8+ T cells sorted from blood, taken in a trial of the OX40 agonist ivuxolimab.

DNA of the CDR3: TGTGCCAGCAGCGTTTCAGGGGGGGCCTCCTACGAGCAGTACTTC. Its protein is CASSVSGGASYEQYF. V usage is TRBV9 and J usage is TRBJ2-7; D could derive from TRBD1 or TRBD2 (7 bases each). Trimming stripped 2 bases from V and 0 bases from J, with 12 bases between. The CDR3 has 15 amino acids. CDR1 and CDR2 (germline): SGDLS, YYNGEE.